This TCR beta chain was sequenced during a study of shared clonotypes between healthy human individuals. Study-wide points: Generally, naive subsets came out with larger estimated richness than memory subsets.

A remark on this clone: Its antigen is as yet unknown.

The CDR3 loop spans 14 amino acids. Germline lookup yields CDR1 SGHAT and CDR2 FQNNGV. V shed 1 base and J shed 7 bases, with 10 bases lying between them. Clones were read by immunoSEQ multiplex PCR, and TCRdb kept only the in-frame ones, dropping some. Found here are over a million clones, more than 95% of them singletons; the top ten hold roughly 1.2%. This chain joins TRBV11-2 and TRBJ2-2; perhaps TRBD2 as D (6 bases). Sequences were obtained from naive CD4+ T cells sorted from blood. The subset: CD45RA+ positively selected. This receptor was taken from a man in his thirties or forties in good health. This chain's CDR3 is CASSLGLDVGELFF. The CDR3 DNA is TGTGCCAGCAGCTTAGGACTAGACGTCGGGGAGCTGTTTTTT.